One TCR beta chain is described in this entry. The CDR3 runs to 13 residues. Germline V lookup: CDR1 MNHNY, CDR2 SVGAGI (reference sequence). The V end was cut by 7 bases, the J end by 5 bases, with 14 bases between. These data belong to a study of shared clonotypes between healthy human individuals. Deep level was the assay's run setting. Assay: immunoSEQ multiplex PCR; the TCRdb copy retains only in-frame clones and omits some. The sample shows 1.5 million to 2.5 million clones, roughly 95% of them seen only once. Selected positively for CCR7 and CD45RO-negative, naive CD8 cells excluded terminally differentiated effector memory CD45RA+ cells.

The TCR was taken from a man younger than 35 in good health. This chain uses TRBV6-6 with TRBJ1-2; D is possibly TRBD1 (6 bases). Source material: naive CD8+ T cells sorted from blood. CDR3 sequence (DNA): TGTGCCAGCAATCCGACAGGCGTTTATGGCTACACCTTC. It is translated as CASNPTGVYGYTF.